Sequencing of this T cell receptor beta chain was carried out in a study of chemoradiotherapy in HPV16-positive cancers (dated by TCRdb to between 2021 and 2024). About the study as a whole: Functional T-cell assays on cells from a couple of HPV16-positive patients defined candidate HPV-specific T-cell clones and common TCR motifs. Whether T-cell immunity against the HPV oncoproteins E6 and E7 changes during chemoradiotherapy and whether survival is affected by this immunity were examined in the study. The candidate HPV-specific TCRs and motifs were then tracked in TCR repertoires from over 80 patients with HPV-related cancers. What the research found in general, with its limitations: The functional definition of HPV-specific T cells came from only a couple of HPV16-positive patients, and the survival association was reported for HPV16-positive patients. Expansion of candidate HPV-specific clones and E7-related TCR motifs was observed in the tumor microenvironment during treatment, whereas no such expansion was observed for non-HPV-specific T cells. Among HPV16-positive patients, expansion of HPV-responsive T cells during chemoradiotherapy was associated with better recurrence-free survival.

CDR1 and CDR2 are drawn from the germline V gene: SGHDT, YYEEEE. The junction carries 16 bases between V and J, which are trimmed by 2 bases and 8 bases respectively. There are 15 amino acids in the CDR3, from cysteine to phenylalanine inclusive. Only CDR3 DNA remains: 45 bases, in frame from the first base. Repertoires were sampled repeatedly over the course of chemoradiotherapy, so clonal expansion could be followed in the tumor microenvironment. Notes on this clone: The target of this receptor is not known. The record has no base qualities; no much larger clone is one base away.

Libraries were prepared through the immunoSEQ multiplex PCR assay. The clones in this table, taken by TCRdb from immuneACCESS, are in-frame only. Not every clone is retained; where verified, under half of the shortfall comes from an unresolved V gene, and the cause of the rest is unknown. The sample table holds under 1,100 clones, of which around 77% were seen once. The top ten clones comprise roughly an eighth of the sample. The V gene is TRBV5-6 and the J gene is TRBJ1-4; TRBD1 could be the D gene, as 6 bases match. This sequence was found in a human donor with HPV-associated anogenital cancer. The input for sequencing was tumor tissue, taken from a patient who underwent chemoradiotherapy. The CDR3 protein: CASSFEGGPEEKLFF. Here is the DNA: TGTGCCAGCAGCTTTGAAGGGGGTCCTGAGGAAAAACTGTTTTTT.